This T cell receptor beta chain was obtained from a study of type 1 regulatory T cells (dated by TCRdb to the early 2020s). Notes on the research overall: The study characterized an in vitro protocol that generated a Tr1-enriched, alloantigen-specific CD4 T cell product named T-allo10. T-allo10 was under clinical evaluation in patients with hematological malignancies receiving allogeneic hematopoietic stem cell transplantation.

As to this clonotype: It has no known antigen specificity. Base qualities were left out, and no much larger clone turns up one base away.

From cysteine to phenylalanine, the CDR3 is 11 amino acids long. CDR3 DNA only is kept here, 33 bases in frame from base 1. V loses 4 bases of germline sequence and J loses 4 bases, and the interval between the two ends is 8 bases. CDR1 and CDR2 were assigned from the germline V gene (reference sequence) as GTSNPN and SVGIG. The run used an Illumina MiSeq. The raw public data were reprocessed by TCRdb itself: fastp quality trimming at Q25, MiXCR clonotype calling, in-frame beta chains only. Each CDR3 protein appears once, grouped with its most common genes and DNA. A total of 80,000 to 100,000 distinct CDR3 sequences appear in this sample, roughly 31% of them only once. The ten largest clones take up about 2% of the sample.

This receptor was obtained from a human donor in good health. This sequence uses TRBV30 and TRBJ2-7; a confident D gene designation cannot be given. Sequencing was performed on CD4+ T cells, either the whole sample or a sorted fraction (not recorded which). The sequence in DNA is TGTGCCTGGACCAGACCGTACGAGCAGTACTTC. Protein translation: CAWTRPYEQYF.